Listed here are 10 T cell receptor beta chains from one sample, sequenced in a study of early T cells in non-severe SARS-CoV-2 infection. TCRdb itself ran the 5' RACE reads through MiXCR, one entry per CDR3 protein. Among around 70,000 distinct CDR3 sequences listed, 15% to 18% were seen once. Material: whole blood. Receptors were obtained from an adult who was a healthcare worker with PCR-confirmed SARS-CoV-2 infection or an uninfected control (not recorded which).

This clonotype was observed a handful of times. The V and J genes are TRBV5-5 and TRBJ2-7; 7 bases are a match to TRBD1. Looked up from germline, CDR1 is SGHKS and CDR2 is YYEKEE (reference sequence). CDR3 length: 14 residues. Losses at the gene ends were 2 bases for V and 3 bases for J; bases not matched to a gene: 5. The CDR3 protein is CASSLDRDLYEQYF. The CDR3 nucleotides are TGTGCCAGCAGCTTAGACAGGGACCTCTACGAGCAGTACTTC.

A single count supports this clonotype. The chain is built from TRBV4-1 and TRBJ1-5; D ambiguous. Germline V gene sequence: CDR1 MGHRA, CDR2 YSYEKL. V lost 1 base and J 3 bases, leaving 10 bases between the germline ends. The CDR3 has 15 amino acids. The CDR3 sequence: CASSQGATPNQPQHF. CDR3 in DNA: TGCGCCAGCAGCCAAGGTGCGACCCCCAATCAGCCCCAGCATTTT.

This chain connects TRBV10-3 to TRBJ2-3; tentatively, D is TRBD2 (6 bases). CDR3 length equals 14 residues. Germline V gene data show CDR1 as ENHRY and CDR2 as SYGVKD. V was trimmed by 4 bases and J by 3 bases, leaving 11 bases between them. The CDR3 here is CAISVDGRTDTQYF. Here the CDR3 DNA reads TGTGCCATCAGTGTGGATGGGAGGACAGATACGCAGTATTTT.

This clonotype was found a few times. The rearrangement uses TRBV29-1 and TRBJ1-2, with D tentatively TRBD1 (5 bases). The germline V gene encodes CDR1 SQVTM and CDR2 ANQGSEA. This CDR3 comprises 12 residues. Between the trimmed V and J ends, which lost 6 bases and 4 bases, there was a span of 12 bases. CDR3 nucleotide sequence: TGCAGCGTCAAAATGGGGGGCTATGGCTACACCTTC. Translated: CSVKMGGYGYTF.

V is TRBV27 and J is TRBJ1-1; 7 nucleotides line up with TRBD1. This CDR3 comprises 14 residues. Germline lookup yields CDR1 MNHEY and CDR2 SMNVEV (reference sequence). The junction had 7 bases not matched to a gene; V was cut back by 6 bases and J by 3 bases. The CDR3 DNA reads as TGTGCCAGCAGCATCGCACAGGGGTACACTGAAGCTTTCTTT. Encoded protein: CASSIAQGYTEAFF.

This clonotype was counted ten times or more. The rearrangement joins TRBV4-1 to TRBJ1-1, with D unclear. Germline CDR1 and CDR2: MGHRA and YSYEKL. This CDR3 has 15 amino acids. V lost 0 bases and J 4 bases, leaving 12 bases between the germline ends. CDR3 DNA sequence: TGCGCCAGCAGCCAAGACGCAGACAAGGGCACTGAAGCTTTCTTT. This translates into CASSQDADKGTEAFF.

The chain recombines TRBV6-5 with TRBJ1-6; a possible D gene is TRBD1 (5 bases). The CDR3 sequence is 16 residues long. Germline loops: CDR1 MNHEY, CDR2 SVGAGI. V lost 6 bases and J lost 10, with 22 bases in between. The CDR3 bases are TGTGCCAGCAGAATTTCCCCGGACACCGTGAACTCACCCCTCCACTTT. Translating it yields CASRISPDTVNSPLHF.

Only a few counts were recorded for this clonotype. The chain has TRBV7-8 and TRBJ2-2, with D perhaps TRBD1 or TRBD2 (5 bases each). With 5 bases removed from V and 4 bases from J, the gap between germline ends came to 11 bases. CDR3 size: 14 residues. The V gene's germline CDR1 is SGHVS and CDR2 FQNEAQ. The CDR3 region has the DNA TGTGCCAGCAGCCGGGGCAGAACCACCGGGGAGCTGTTTTTT. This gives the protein CASSRGRTTGELFF. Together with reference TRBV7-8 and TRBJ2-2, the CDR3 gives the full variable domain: GAGVSQSPRYKVAKRGQDVALRCDPISGHVSLFWYQQALGQGPEFLTYFQNEAQLDKSGLPSDRFFAERPEGSVSTLKIQRTQQEDSAVYLCASSRGRTTGELFFGEGSRLTVL.

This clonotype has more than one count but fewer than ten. DNA of the CDR3: TGTGCCAGCAGTTTCCAGGGGGTAAATGGCTACACCTTC. It codes for CASSFQGVNGYTF. V and J are TRBV28 and TRBJ1-2, with 7 nucleotides matching TRBD1. Germline values: CDR1 MDHEN, CDR2 SYDVKM. V was pared by 3 bases and J by 6 bases, with 4 bases of the junction left unmatched. The CDR3 totals 13 residues.

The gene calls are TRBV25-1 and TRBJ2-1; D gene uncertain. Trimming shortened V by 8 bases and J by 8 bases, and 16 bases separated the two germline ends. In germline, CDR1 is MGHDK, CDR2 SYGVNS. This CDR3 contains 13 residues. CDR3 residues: CASGIGLGDEQFF. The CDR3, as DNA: TGTGCCAGCGGAATTGGTCTTGGGGATGAGCAGTTCTTC.